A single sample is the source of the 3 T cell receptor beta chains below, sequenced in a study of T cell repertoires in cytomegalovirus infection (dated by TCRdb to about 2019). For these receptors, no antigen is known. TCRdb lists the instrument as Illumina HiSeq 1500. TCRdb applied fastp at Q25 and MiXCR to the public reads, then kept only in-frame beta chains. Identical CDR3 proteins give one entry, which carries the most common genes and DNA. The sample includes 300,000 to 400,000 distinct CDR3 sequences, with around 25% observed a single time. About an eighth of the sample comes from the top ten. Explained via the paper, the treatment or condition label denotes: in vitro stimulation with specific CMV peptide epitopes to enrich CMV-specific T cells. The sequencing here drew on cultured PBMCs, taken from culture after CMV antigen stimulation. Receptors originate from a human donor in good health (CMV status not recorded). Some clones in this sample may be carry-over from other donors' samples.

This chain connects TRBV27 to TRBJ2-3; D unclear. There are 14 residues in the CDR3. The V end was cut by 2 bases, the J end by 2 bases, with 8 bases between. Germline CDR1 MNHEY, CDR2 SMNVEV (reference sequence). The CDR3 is CASSLGNPTDTQYF. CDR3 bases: TGTGCCAGCAGTTTAGGTAATCCCACAGATACGCAGTATTTT.

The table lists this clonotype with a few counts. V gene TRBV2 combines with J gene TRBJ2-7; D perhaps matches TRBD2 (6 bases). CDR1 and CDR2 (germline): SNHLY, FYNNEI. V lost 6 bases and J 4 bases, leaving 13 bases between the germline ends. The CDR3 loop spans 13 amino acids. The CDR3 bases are TGTGCCAGCAGACGGGACTCTCTATACGAGCAGTACGTC. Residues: CASRRDSLYEQYV.

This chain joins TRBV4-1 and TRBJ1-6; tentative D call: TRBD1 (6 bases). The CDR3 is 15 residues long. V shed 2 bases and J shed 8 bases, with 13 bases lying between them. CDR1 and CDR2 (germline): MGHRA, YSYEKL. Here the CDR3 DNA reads TGCGCCAGCAGCCAACGGGACACCGGGGATTCACCCCTCCACTTT. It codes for CASSQRDTGDSPLHF.